Below are 8 T cell receptor beta chains sequenced from a single sample in a study of blood T cell repertoires in COVID-19. Method: immunoSEQ multiplex PCR; TCRdb's copy keeps in-frame clones and lacks some. The sample holds some 400,000 clones, about 89% seen once. The sequenced sample was peripheral blood. These receptors came from a woman aged 25 to 39 with COVID-19, enrolled during active disease.

This chain uses TRBV4-1 with TRBJ1-2; D call uncertain. There are 14 residues in the CDR3. Between the trimmed V and J ends, which lost 2 bases and 2 bases, there was a span of 9 bases. CDR1 is MGHRA and CDR2 is YSYEKL in the germline V gene. The CDR3 region is CASSQITVNYGYTF. Written as DNA, the CDR3 is TGCGCCAGCAGCCAAATCACAGTAAACTATGGCTACACCTTC.

The chain joins TRBV19 to TRBJ1-1, with 9 bases fitting TRBD1. The J segment lost 4 bases and the V segment lost 2 bases, leaving 8 bases of the junction unmatched. From germline, CDR1 is LNHDA and CDR2 SQIVND (reference sequence). This CDR3 spans 16 amino acids. This CDR3 is CASSIPGQGISTEAFF. The CDR3 region has the DNA TGTGCCAGTAGTATACCGGGACAGGGTATTTCCACTGAAGCTTTCTTT.

This clone was seen only a few times. The chain couples TRBV7-2 to TRBJ2-7; D may be TRBD1 (6 bases). Trimming cost V 5 bases and J 3 bases, with 14 bases left between them. CDR1 SGHTA and CDR2 FQGNSA come from the germline V gene. This CDR3 spans 14 amino acids. The CDR3 sequence is CASSGSRGGYEQYF. In DNA form, the CDR3 reads TGTGCCAGCAGCGGGAGCAGGGGTGGCTACGAGCAGTACTTC.

The chain joins TRBV15 to TRBJ2-1; D might be TRBD2 (6 bases). The V end lost 5 bases, the J end lost 1 base, and 12 bases lay between the germline ends. This CDR3 is 15 amino acids long. Germline V lookup: CDR1 LNHNV, CDR2 YYDKDF (reference sequence). CDR3 nucleotides: TGTGCCACCAGCGGGTCGGGAGCTTCCTACAATGAGCAGTTCTTC. It encodes CATSGSGASYNEQFF.

CDR3 nucleotide sequence: TGTGCCTGGAGGATGGGGGCCGGAGATACGCAGTATTTT. Its protein is CAWRMGAGDTQYF. This chain connects TRBV30 to TRBJ2-3; D possibly corresponds to TRBD1 (6 bases). Germline values: CDR1 GTSNPN, CDR2 SVGIG (reference sequence). The V end lost 3 bases, the J end lost 5 bases, and 12 bases lay between the germline ends. This CDR3 region has 13 residues.

This rearrangement joins TRBV28 to TRBJ1-4; TRBD1 might be the D (6 bases). This CDR3 comprises 15 residues. Germline lookup yields CDR1 MDHEN and CDR2 SYDVKM. Trimming left V 6 bases short and J 5 bases short, with 16 bases between. The CDR3 loop reads CASSSPGGRNEKLFF. Written as DNA, the CDR3 is TGTGCCAGCAGCTCCCCGGGGGGCAGGAATGAAAAACTGTTTTTT.

The chain uses TRBV19 and TRBJ2-1; D is possibly TRBD2 (6 bases). CDR3 size: 15 residues. The germline V gene has CDR1 LNHDA and CDR2 SQIVND (reference sequence). Trimming pared 5 bases from V and 0 bases from J, leaving 11 bases between. The CDR3 protein is CASSSDGSSYNEQFF. The CDR3 DNA follows: TGTGCCAGTAGTTCCGACGGGAGCTCCTACAATGAGCAGTTCTTC. Variable domain in full (rest from reference TRBV19 and TRBJ2-1): DGGITQSPKYLFRKEGQNVTLSCEQNLNHDAMYWYRQDPGQGLRLIYYSQIVNDFQKGDIAEGYSVSREKKESFPLTVTSAQKNPTAFYLCASSSDGSSYNEQFFGPGTRLTVL.

This clone was seen at least ten times. This chain connects TRBV5-1 to TRBJ2-3, with 8 positions matching TRBD1. The V gene end was trimmed by 2 bases and the J gene end by 2 bases; junction bases not matched to a gene: 7. Germline V gene lookup returns CDR1 SGHRS and CDR2 YFSETQ. This CDR3 spans 16 amino acids. This CDR3 is CASSFSGGVNTDTQYF. Written as DNA, the CDR3 is TGCGCCAGCAGCTTCTCAGGGGGCGTTAACACAGATACGCAGTATTTT. Full variable domain (missing parts from reference TRBV5-1 and TRBJ2-3): KAGVTQTPRYLIKTRGQQVTLSCSPISGHRSVSWYQQTPGQGLQFLFEYFSETQRNKGNFPGRFSGRQFSNSRSEMNVSTLELGDSALYLCASSFSGGVNTDTQYFGPGTRLTVL.